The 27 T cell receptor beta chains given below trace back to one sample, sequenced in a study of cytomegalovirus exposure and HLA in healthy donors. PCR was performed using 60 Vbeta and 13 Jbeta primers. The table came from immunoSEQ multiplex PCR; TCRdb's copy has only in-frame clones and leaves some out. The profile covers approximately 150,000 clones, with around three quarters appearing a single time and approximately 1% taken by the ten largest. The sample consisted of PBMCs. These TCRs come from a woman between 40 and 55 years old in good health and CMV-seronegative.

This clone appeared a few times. In DNA, the CDR3 is TGCACCTGTTCGGTGGGCCCAGAGCAGTACTTC. This translates into CTCSVGPEQYF. The V call is TRBV29-1, the J call TRBJ2-7, with D hard to call. This CDR3 contains 11 residues. Per the germline V gene, CDR1 is SQVTM and CDR2 is ANQGSEA.

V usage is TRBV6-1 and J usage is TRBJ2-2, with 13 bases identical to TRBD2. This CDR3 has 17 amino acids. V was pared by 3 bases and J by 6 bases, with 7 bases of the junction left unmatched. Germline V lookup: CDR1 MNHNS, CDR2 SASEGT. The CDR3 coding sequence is TGTGCCAGCAGTGACCCCTTACTAGCGGGAGGGGCCGGGGAGCTGTTTTTT. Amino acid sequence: CASSDPLLAGGAGELFF.

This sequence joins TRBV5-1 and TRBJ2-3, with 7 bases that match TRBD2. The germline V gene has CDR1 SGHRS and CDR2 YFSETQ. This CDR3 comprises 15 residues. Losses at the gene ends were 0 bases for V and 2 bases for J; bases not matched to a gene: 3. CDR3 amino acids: CASSLEGTNTDTQYF. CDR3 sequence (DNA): TGCGCCAGCAGCTTGGAGGGGACTAACACAGATACGCAGTATTTT.

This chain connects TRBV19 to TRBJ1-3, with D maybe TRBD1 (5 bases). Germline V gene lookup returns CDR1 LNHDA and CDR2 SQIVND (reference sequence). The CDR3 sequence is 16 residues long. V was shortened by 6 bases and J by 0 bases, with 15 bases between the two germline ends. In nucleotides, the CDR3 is TGTGCCAGTAGATATGGGACTGGAATCTCTGGAAACACCATATATTTT. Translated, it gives CASRYGTGISGNTIYF. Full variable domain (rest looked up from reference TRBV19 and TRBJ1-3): DGGITQSPKYLFRKEGQNVTLSCEQNLNHDAMYWYRQDPGQGLRLIYYSQIVNDFQKGDIAEGYSVSREKKESFPLTVTSAQKNPTAFYLCASRYGTGISGNTIYFGEGSWLTVV.

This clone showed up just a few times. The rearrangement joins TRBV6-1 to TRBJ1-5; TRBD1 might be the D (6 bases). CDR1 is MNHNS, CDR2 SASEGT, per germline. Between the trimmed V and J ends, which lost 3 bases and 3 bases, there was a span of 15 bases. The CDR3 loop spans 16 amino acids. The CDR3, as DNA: TGTGCCAGCAGTGATTTTGTAACAGGGATCAATCAGCCCCAGCATTTT. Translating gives CASSDFVTGINQPQHF.

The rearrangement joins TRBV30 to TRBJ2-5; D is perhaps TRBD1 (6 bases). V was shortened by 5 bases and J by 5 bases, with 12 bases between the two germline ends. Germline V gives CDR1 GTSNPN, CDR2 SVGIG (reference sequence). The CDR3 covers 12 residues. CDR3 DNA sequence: TGTGCCTGGTCCCGGGACATGGAGACCCAGTACTTC. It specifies CAWSRDMETQYF.

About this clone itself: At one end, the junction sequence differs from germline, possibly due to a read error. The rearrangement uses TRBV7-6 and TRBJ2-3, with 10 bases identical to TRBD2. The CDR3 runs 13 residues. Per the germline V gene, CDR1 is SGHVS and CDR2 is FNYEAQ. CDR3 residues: CASSLRLAGLPWF. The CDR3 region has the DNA TGTGCCAGCAGCCTCCGACTAGCGGGTCTCCCTTGGTTT.

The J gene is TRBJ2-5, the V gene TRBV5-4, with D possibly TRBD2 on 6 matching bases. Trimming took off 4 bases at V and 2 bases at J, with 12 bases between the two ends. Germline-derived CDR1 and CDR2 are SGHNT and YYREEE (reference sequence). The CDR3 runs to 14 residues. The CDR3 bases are TGTGCCAGCAGCACGCCGGGAGTGCAAGAGACCCAGTACTTC. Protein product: CASSTPGVQETQYF.

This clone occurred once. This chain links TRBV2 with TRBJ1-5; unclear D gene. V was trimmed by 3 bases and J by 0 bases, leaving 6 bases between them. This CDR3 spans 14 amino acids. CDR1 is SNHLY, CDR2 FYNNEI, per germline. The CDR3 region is CASSDIYSNQPQHF. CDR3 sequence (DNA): TGTGCCAGCAGTGACATCTATAGCAATCAGCCCCAGCATTTT.

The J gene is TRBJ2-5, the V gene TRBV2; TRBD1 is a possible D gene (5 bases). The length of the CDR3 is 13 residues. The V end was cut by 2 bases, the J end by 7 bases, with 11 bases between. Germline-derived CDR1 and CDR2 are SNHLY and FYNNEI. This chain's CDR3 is CASSEKLQATQYF. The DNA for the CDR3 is TGTGCCAGCAGTGAAAAGTTACAGGCGACCCAGTACTTC.

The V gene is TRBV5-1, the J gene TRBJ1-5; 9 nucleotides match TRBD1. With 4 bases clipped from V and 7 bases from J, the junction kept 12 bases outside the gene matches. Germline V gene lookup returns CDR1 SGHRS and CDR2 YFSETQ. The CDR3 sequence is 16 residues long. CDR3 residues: CASSTLPGQGGQPQHF. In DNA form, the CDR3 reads TGCGCCAGCAGCACCCTACCGGGACAGGGAGGACAGCCCCAGCATTTT.

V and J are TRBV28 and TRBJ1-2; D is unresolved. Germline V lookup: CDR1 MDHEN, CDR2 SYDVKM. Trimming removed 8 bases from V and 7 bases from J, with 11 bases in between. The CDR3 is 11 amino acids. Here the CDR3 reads CASGSTVGYTF. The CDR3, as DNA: TGTGCCAGCGGCTCGACTGTTGGCTACACCTTC.

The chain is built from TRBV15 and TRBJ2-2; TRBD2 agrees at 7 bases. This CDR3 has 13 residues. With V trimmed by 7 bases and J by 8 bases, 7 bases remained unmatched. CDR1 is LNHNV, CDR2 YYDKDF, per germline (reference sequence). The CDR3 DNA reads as TGTGCCACCAAACGGGGGGATATGGGGGAGCTGTTTTTT. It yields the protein CATKRGDMGELFF.

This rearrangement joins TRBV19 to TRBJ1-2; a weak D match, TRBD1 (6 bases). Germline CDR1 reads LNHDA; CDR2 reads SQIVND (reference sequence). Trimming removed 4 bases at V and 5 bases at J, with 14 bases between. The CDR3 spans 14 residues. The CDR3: CASSTRGLRYGYTF. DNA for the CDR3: TGTGCCAGTAGTACAAGGGGGTTGCGGTATGGCTACACCTTC.

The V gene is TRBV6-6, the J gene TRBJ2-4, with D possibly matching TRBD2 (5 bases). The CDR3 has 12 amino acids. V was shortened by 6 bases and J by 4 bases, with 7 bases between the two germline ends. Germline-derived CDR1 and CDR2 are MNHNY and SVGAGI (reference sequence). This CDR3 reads CASRDSKNIQYF. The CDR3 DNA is TGTGCCAGCAGGGACTCAAAAAACATTCAGTACTTC.

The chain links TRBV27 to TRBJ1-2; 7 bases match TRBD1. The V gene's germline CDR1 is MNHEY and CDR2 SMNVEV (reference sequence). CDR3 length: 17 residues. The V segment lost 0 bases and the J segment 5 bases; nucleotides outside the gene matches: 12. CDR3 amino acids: CASSLSKGATGVYGYTF. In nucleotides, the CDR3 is TGTGCCAGCAGTTTATCAAAGGGGGCTACCGGAGTTTATGGCTACACCTTC.

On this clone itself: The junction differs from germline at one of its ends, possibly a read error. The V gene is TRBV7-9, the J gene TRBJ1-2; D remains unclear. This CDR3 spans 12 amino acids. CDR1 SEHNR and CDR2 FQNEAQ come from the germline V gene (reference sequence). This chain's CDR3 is CSSSLGLNGYTF. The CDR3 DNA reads TGTTCCAGCAGCCTTGGACTAAATGGCTACACCTTC.

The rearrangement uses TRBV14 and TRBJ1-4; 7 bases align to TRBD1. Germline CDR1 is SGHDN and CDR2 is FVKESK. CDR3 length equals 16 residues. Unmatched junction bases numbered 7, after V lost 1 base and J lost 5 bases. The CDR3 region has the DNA TGTGCCAGCAGCCAAGTGACCGGGACAGTCAATGAAAAACTGTTTTTT. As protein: CASSQVTGTVNEKLFF.

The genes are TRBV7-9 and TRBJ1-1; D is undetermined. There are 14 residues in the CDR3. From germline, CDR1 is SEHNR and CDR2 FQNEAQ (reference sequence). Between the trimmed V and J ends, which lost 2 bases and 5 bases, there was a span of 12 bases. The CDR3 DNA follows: TGTGCCAGCAGCTTACCACTTATCTCGACTGAAGCTTTCTTT. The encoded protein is CASSLPLISTEAFF.

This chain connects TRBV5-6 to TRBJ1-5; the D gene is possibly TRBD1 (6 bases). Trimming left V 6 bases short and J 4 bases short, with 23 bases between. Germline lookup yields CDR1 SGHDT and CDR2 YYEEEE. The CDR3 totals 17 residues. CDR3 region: CASTLSLQGIGNQPQHF. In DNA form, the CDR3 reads TGTGCCAGCACCTTAAGTCTACAGGGAATAGGAAATCAGCCCCAGCATTTT.

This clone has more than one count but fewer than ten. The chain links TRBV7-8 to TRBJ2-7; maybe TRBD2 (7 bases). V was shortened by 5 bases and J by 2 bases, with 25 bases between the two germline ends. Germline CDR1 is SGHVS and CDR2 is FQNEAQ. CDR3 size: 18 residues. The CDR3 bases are TGTGCCAGCAGCGGCTGGGGGGGACACCAACCTTCTACCTACGAGCAGTACTTC. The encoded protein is CASSGWGGHQPSTYEQYF.

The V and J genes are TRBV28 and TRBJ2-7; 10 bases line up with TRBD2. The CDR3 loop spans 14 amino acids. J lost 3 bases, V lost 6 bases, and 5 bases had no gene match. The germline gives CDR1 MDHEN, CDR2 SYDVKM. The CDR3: CASSTASGSYEQYF. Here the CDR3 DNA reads TGTGCCAGCAGCACCGCTAGCGGGAGCTACGAGCAGTACTTC.

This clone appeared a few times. DNA of the CDR3: TGTGCCAGCAGCCCCGGGACAGATCCCCTCTATGGCTACACCTTC. Its translation: CASSPGTDPLYGYTF. The chain carries TRBV5-4 and TRBJ1-2; the match to TRBD1 covers 7 bases. The CDR3 is made up of 15 amino acids. Germline values: CDR1 SGHNT, CDR2 YYREEE (reference sequence). V lost 4 bases to trimming and J lost 4 bases; unmatched junction nucleotides: 10. Complete variable domain (other parts from reference TRBV5-4 and TRBJ1-2): ETGVTQSPTHLIKTRGQQVTLRCSSQSGHNTVSWYQQALGQGPQFIFQYYREEENGRGNFPPRFSGLQFPNYSSELNVNALELDDSALYLCASSPGTDPLYGYTFGSGTRLTVV.

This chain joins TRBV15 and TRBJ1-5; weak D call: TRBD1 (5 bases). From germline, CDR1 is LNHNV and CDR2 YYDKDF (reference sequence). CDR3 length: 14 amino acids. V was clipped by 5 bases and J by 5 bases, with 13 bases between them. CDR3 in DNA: TGTGCCACCAGCCTATGGGGGGGAGATCAGCCCCAGCATTTT. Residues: CATSLWGGDQPQHF.

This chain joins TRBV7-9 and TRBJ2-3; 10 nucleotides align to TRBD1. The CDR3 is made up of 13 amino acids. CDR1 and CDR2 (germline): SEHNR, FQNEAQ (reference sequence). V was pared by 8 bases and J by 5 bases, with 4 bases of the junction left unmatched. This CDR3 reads CASSGTGVDTQYF. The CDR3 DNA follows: TGTGCCAGCTCTGGGACAGGGGTAGATACGCAGTATTTT.

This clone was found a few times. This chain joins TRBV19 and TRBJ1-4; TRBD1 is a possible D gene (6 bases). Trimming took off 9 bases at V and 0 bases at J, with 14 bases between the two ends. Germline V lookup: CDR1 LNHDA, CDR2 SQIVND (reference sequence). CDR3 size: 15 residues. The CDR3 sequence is CASLPRQATNEKLFF. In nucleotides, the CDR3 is TGTGCCAGCCTACCCAGACAGGCAACTAATGAAAAACTGTTTTTT.

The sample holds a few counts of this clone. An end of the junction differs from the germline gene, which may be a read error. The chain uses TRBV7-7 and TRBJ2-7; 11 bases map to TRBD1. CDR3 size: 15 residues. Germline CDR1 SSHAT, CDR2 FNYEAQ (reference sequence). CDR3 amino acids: CASSKGQGGPYEQYF. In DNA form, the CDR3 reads TGTGCTAGCAGCAAGGGACAGGGGGGACCCTACGAGCAGTACTTC.